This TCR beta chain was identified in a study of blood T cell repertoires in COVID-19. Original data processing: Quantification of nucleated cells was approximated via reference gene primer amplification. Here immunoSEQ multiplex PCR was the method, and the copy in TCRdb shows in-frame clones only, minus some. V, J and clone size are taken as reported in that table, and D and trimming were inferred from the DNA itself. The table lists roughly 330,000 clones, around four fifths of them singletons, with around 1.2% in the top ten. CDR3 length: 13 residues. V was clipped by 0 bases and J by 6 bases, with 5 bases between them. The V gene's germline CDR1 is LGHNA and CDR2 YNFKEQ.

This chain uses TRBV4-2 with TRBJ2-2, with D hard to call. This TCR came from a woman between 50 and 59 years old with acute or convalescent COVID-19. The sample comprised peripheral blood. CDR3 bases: TGTGCCAGCAGCCAAGATGAGGCCGGGGAGCTGTTTTTT. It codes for CASSQDEAGELFF.